The clone carrying this T cell receptor (beta chain) came up once. Its antigen is still unknown. A second PCR, run for about 7 to 12 cycles, used a sample-barcoded 5' primer plus a J-beta primer mix. TCRdb passed the 5' RACE reads through MiXCR, listing each CDR3 protein once. Seen here are 700,000 to 850,000 distinct CDR3 sequences, 53% observed once, and the top ten hold about 42%. These data originate in a study of blood T cells in healthy people across ages. The study's findings and limits: Conclusively comparing naive with antigen-experienced cells was impossible with unsorted PBMCs. Donor CMV status was unknown, possibly confounding expanded clonotype changes.

With 4 bases clipped from V and 2 bases from J, the junction kept 5 bases outside the gene matches. Germline V gives CDR1 DFQATT, CDR2 SNEGSKA (reference sequence). This CDR3 contains 14 residues. Isolation recovered at least 6 million PBMCs from every sample. The extraction recovered at least 5.5 micrograms of total RNA per sample. The gene calls are TRBV20-1 and TRBJ1-2; 9 bases fit TRBD1. The TCR comes from a man aged 80 or over in good health. Sequenced: blood. The CDR3 bases are TGCAGTGCTATCCACAGGGGGCCCAACTATGGCTACACCTTC. It translates to CSAIHRGPNYGYTF.